These 24 T cell receptor beta chains originate from one sample sequenced in a study of CD4 T cells in relation to SARS-CoV-2 and coronaviruses. For these TCRs, the target antigens are not known. The protocol was immunoSEQ multiplex PCR, while the TCRdb copy is restricted to in-frame clones and leaves out a portion. The sample carries tens of thousands of clones, 73% recorded once. Before the COVID-19 pandemic, during about 2011-2019, CD4+ T cells were taken from unexposed donors. CD4+ T cells were isolated from the cells after 10 days of culture. The sample taken for sequencing was CD4+ T cells from PBMCs, cultured in vitro. The origin of the receptors is a human donor in good health.

This clone has a handful of counts. This chain links TRBV6-6 with TRBJ1-1; the D is unclear. Per the germline V gene, CDR1 is MNHNY and CDR2 is SVGAGI (reference sequence). V lost 5 bases to trimming and J lost 2 bases, with 12 bases between them. This CDR3 is 14 amino acids long. The CDR3 sequence: CASSREDGNTEAFF. Written as DNA, the CDR3 is TGTGCCAGCAGTCGAGAAGACGGCAACACTGAAGCTTTCTTT.

The gene calls are TRBV3-1 (or the pseudogene TRBV3-2) and TRBJ2-7; D gene uncertain. The CDR3 runs to 13 residues. V gave up 4 bases and J gave up 2 bases, with 9 bases separating them. Germline lookup yields CDR1 LGHDT and CDR2 YNNKEL (reference sequence). In DNA form, the CDR3 reads TGTGCCAGCAGCCCGGGCGGAACCTACGAGCAGTACTTC. Translation: CASSPGGTYEQYF.

The rearrangement links TRBV19 to TRBJ2-7; weak D call: TRBD2 (5 bases). Trimming removed 3 bases at V and 0 bases at J, with 9 bases between. The CDR3 runs to 14 residues. Germline lookup yields CDR1 LNHDA and CDR2 SQIVND (reference sequence). The CDR3 coding sequence is TGTGCCAGTAGTATTCGGGGAACCTCCTACGAGCAGTACTTC. Its translation: CASSIRGTSYEQYF.

This clone was detected a few times. The chain joins TRBV5-4 to TRBJ1-1; D not certain. Trimming cost V 2 bases and J 6 bases, with 5 bases left between them. Germline V gene lookup returns CDR1 SGHNT and CDR2 YYREEE (reference sequence). This CDR3 spans 11 amino acids. The CDR3 sequence: CASSFEAEAFF. CDR3 DNA: TGTGCCAGCAGCTTCGAAGCTGAAGCTTTCTTT.

The V and J genes are TRBV9 and TRBJ1-1; a weak D match, TRBD1 (6 bases). The V and J ends lost 0 bases and 7 bases respectively, with 19 bases between them. This CDR3 is built from 16 residues. CDR1 SGDLS and CDR2 YYNGEE come from the germline V gene. The CDR3 loop reads CASSVEPKGVFGEAFF. As DNA, the CDR3 is TGTGCCAGCAGCGTAGAACCTAAGGGGGTGTTCGGTGAAGCTTTCTTT.

This clone was counted a single time. The chain uses TRBV2 and TRBJ2-1; the D is unclear. The germline V and J ends were trimmed by 3 bases and 4 bases, with 1 base remaining between them. The CDR3 runs 11 residues. Germline V gene lookup returns CDR1 SNHLY and CDR2 FYNNEI. CDR3 DNA: TGTGCCAGCAGTGATTACAATGAGCAGTTCTTC. Protein product: CASSDYNEQFF.

The rearrangement uses TRBV3-1 (or the pseudogene TRBV3-2) and TRBJ2-3; D unclear. V lost 6 bases, J lost 0 bases, and 10 bases lay in between. Germline V CDR1 and CDR2: LGHDT, YNNKEL (reference sequence). The CDR3 is 14 residues long. CDR3 loop: CASSIYGSTDTQYF. The CDR3 DNA reads TGTGCCAGCAGTATCTACGGTAGCACAGATACGCAGTATTTT.

Only a few counts were recorded for this clone. The chain is built from TRBV18 and TRBJ2-7; 8 nucleotides agree with TRBD1. The CDR3 sequence is 16 residues long. The V and J ends lost 2 bases and 0 bases, in that order; junction bases with no gene match: 6. Germline loops: CDR1 KGHSH, CDR2 LQKENI. The CDR3 region is CASSPIEDRASYEQYF. The CDR3 DNA reads TGTGCCAGCTCACCAATTGAGGACAGGGCCTCCTACGAGCAGTACTTC.

The CDR3 DNA reads TGTGCCAGCAGCGTAGTTACCTGGGACAGGGGAAACACTGAAGCTTTCTTT. Protein: CASSVVTWDRGNTEAFF. This chain uses TRBV9 with TRBJ1-1, with 10 bases identical to TRBD1. The junction had 7 bases not matched to a gene; V was cut back by 0 bases and J by 2 bases. CDR1 SGDLS and CDR2 YYNGEE come from the germline V gene. This CDR3 has 17 amino acids.

This chain links TRBV5-1 with TRBJ1-1, with D unclear. The V gene's germline CDR1 is SGHRS and CDR2 YFSETQ. V was shortened by 4 bases and J by 3 bases, with 10 bases between the two germline ends. CDR3 length equals 13 residues. CDR3 coding DNA: TGCGCCAGCAGCCGAACTTCTGACACTGAAGCTTTCTTT. Amino acids: CASSRTSDTEAFF.

The genes are TRBV9 and TRBJ2-5; 8 nucleotides line up with TRBD2. The CDR3 totals 15 residues. V gave up 0 bases and J gave up 4 bases; unmatched junction bases: 5. CDR1 SGDLS and CDR2 YYNGEE come from the germline V gene. CDR3 loop: CASSVAGGAGETQYF. The CDR3, as DNA: TGTGCCAGCAGCGTAGCCGGGGGGGCCGGAGAGACCCAGTACTTC.

In its sample, this clone was seen a few times. This sequence joins TRBV4-3 and TRBJ1-5, with 7 bases lining up with TRBD1. Trimming took 1 base from V and 1 from J; bases not matched to a gene: 7. CDR3 size: 17 residues. Germline CDR1 and CDR2: LGHNA and YSLEER. CDR3 region: CASSQVQGQPSNQPQHF. The CDR3 region has the DNA TGCGCCAGCAGCCAAGTCCAGGGACAGCCAAGCAATCAGCCCCAGCATTTT.

The gene calls are TRBV6-4 and TRBJ2-6; 11 nucleotides align to TRBD2. The V gene's germline CDR1 is MRHNA and CDR2 SNTAGT. V shed 5 bases and J 3 bases; nucleotides not matched to a gene: 6. The length of the CDR3 is 17 residues. The chain's CDR3 is CASSNLAGGDGANVLTF. DNA for the CDR3: TGTGCCAGCAGTAACCTAGCGGGAGGCGATGGGGCCAACGTCCTGACTTTC.

This clone was recorded once. The CDR3 loop is CASSRGTSGNTGELFF. CDR3 sequence (DNA): TGTGCCAGCAGCAGAGGGACTAGCGGGAACACCGGGGAGCTGTTTTTT. This chain connects TRBV9 to TRBJ2-2; 11 nucleotides agree with TRBD2. The CDR3 is 16 amino acids. Germline CDR1 is SGDLS and CDR2 is YYNGEE. With 4 bases clipped from V and 1 base from J, the junction kept 3 bases outside the gene matches.

This clone was found a few times. The chain uses TRBV10-1 and TRBJ2-7; TRBD1 aligns across 7 bases. The CDR3 loop spans 14 amino acids. Per the germline V gene, CDR1 is WNHNN and CDR2 is SYGVQD (reference sequence). V lost 5 bases, J lost 7 bases, and 11 bases stayed unmatched. Here the CDR3 reads CASSSDRVSGEQYF. Written as DNA, the CDR3 is TGCGCCAGCAGTTCCGACAGGGTCTCCGGGGAGCAGTACTTC.

This clone was detected a few times. The rearrangement uses TRBV3-1 (or the pseudogene TRBV3-2) and TRBJ2-5, with D tentatively TRBD2 (5 bases). Trimming removed 1 base from V and 6 bases from J, with 15 bases in between. The germline gives CDR1 LGHDT, CDR2 YNNKEL (reference sequence). The CDR3 length is 15 residues. CDR3: CASSQVLASPKTQYF. The DNA for the CDR3 is TGTGCCAGCAGCCAAGTCCTAGCCAGCCCCAAGACCCAGTACTTC.

The V gene is TRBV5-1, the J gene TRBJ2-7, with D perhaps TRBD1 or TRBD2 (5 bases each). From germline, CDR1 is SGHRS and CDR2 YFSETQ. This CDR3 contains 15 residues. V lost 0 bases, J lost 6 bases, and 16 bases lay in between. The CDR3 spells CASSLGRDRGAEQYF. CDR3 coding DNA: TGCGCCAGCAGCTTGGGCCGGGACCGAGGGGCCGAGCAGTACTTC. The full variable domain, with the rest looked up from reference TRBV5-1 and TRBJ2-7, is KAGVTQTPRYLIKTRGQQVTLSCSPISGHRSVSWYQQTPGQGLQFLFEYFSETQRNKGNFPGRFSGRQFSNSRSEMNVSTLELGDSALYLCASSLGRDRGAEQYFGPGTRLTVT.

The V gene is TRBV7-3, the J gene TRBJ1-1; no firm D call. The CDR3 runs 16 residues. Germline CDR1 and CDR2: SGHTA and FQGTGA. Trimming stripped 0 bases from V and 2 bases from J, with 13 bases between. CDR3 amino acids: CASSLTLRWGNTEAFF. In nucleotides, the CDR3 is TGTGCCAGCAGCTTAACGTTAAGGTGGGGTAACACTGAAGCTTTCTTT.

The chain uses TRBV24-1 and TRBJ2-2; weak D call: TRBD1 (6 bases). This CDR3 comprises 14 residues. V shed 7 bases and J shed 5 bases, with 13 bases lying between them. Germline V gene lookup returns CDR1 KGHDR and CDR2 SFDVKD. CDR3 nucleotide sequence: TGTGCCACCAGCGCTAGCACAGGGACCGGGGAGCTGTTTTTT. This gives the protein CATSASTGTGELFF.

The chain has TRBV10-1 and TRBJ2-2; no reliable D call. The CDR3 covers 14 residues. The V and J ends lost 3 bases and 1 base respectively, with 6 bases between them. Germline assignment: CDR1 WNHNN and CDR2 SYGVQD (reference sequence). This CDR3 reads CASSDTWNTGELFF. The CDR3 coding sequence is TGCGCCAGCAGTGATACTTGGAACACCGGGGAGCTGTTTTTT.

The chain links TRBV5-1 to TRBJ2-7; the match to TRBD2 covers 8 bases. Germline CDR1 SGHRS, CDR2 YFSETQ. The CDR3 has 15 residues. Unmatched junction bases numbered 8, after V lost 0 bases and J lost 6 bases. Here the CDR3 reads CASSLGAGGVSEQYF. Here the CDR3 DNA reads TGCGCCAGCAGCTTGGGTGCCGGGGGGGTTAGCGAGCAGTACTTC.

This clone counts as medium-sized. V and J are TRBV3-1 (or the pseudogene TRBV3-2) and TRBJ2-6; no reliable D call. Between the trimmed V and J ends, which lost 0 bases and 4 bases, there was a span of 1 base. The V gene's germline CDR1 is LGHDT and CDR2 YNNKEL (reference sequence). The CDR3 length is 13 residues. The CDR3 sequence is CASSQEGANVLTF. CDR3 in DNA: TGTGCCAGCAGCCAAGAAGGGGCCAACGTCCTGACTTTC.

The V call is TRBV30, the J call TRBJ2-7; TRBD2 might be the D (6 bases). Trimming stripped 4 bases from V and 5 bases from J, with 18 bases between. This CDR3 is built from 14 residues. Germline V gene sequence: CDR1 GTSNPN, CDR2 SVGIG (reference sequence). The CDR3 sequence: CAWTITGRINEQYF. In DNA form, the CDR3 reads TGTGCCTGGACTATTACCGGGAGAATAAACGAGCAGTACTTC.

This clone occurred a few times. This chain links TRBV7-8 with TRBJ2-2; 10 bases are shared with TRBD1. The J segment lost 2 bases and the V segment lost 3 bases, leaving 3 bases of the junction unmatched. Germline-derived CDR1 and CDR2 are SGHVS and FQNEAQ. This CDR3 has 16 amino acids. CDR3 sequence: CASSLGQGTNTGELFF. In DNA, the CDR3 is TGTGCCAGCAGCTTGGGACAGGGGACTAACACCGGGGAGCTGTTTTTT. The whole variable domain, filled in from reference TRBV7-8 and TRBJ2-2, reads GAGVSQSPRYKVAKRGQDVALRCDPISGHVSLFWYQQALGQGPEFLTYFQNEAQLDKSGLPSDRFFAERPEGSVSTLKIQRTQQEDSAVYLCASSLGQGTNTGELFFGEGSRLTVL.